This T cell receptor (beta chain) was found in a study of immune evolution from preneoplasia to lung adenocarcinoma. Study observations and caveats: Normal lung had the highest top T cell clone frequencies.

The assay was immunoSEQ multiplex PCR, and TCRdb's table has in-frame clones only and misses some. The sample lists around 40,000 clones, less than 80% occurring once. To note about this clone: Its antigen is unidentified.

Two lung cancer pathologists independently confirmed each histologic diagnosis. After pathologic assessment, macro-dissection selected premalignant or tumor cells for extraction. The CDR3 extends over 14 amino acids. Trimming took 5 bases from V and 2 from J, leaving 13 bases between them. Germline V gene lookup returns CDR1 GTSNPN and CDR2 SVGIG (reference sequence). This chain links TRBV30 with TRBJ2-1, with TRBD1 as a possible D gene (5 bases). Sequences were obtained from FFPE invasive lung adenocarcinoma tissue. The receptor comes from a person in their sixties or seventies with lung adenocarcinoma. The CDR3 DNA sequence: TGTGCCTGGGCCATCAGGGCGGCCTACAATGAGCAGTTCTTC. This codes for CAWAIRAAYNEQFF.